This TCR beta chain stems from a study of blood T cell repertoires in COVID-19. With 0 bases removed from V and 7 bases from J, the gap between germline ends came to 15 bases. The CDR3 is 15 residues long. Germline V gene lookup returns CDR1 MNHEY and CDR2 SVGAGI. The table came from immunoSEQ multiplex PCR; TCRdb's copy has only in-frame clones and leaves some out. The data contain around 250,000 clones, 70% to 90% of them singletons. This clone was detected many times. This sequence originates from a woman aged 45-59 years with acute COVID-19. Sequencing was performed on PBMCs or T cells enriched from blood (not recorded which). The V gene is TRBV6-5, the J gene TRBJ1-2; D perhaps matches TRBD1 (5 bases). CDR3 region: CASSYSTGRAAGYTF. As DNA, the CDR3 is TGTGCCAGCAGTTACTCGACTGGCAGGGCGGCTGGCTACACCTTC.